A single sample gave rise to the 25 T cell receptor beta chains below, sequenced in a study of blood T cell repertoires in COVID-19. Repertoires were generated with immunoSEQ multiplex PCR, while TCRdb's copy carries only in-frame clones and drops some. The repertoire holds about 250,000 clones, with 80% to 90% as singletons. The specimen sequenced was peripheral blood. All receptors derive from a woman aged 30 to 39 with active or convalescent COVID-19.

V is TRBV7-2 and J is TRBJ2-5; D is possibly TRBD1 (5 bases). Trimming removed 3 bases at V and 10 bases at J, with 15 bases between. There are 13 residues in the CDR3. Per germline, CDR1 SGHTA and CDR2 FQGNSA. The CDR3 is CASSFNGAQGQYF. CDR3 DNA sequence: TGTGCCAGCAGCTTTAATGGGGCCCAGGGCCAGTACTTC.

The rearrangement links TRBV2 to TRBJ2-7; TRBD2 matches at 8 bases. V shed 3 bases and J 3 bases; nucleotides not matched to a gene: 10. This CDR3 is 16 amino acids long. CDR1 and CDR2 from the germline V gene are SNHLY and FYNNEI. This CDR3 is CASSDPAGEGYYEQYF. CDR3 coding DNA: TGTGCCAGCAGTGACCCAGCGGGGGAGGGTTACTACGAGCAGTACTTC. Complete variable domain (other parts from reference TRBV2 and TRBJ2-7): EPEVTQTPSHQVTQMGQEVILRCVPISNHLYFYWYRQILGQKVEFLVSFYNNEISEKSEIFDDQFSVERPDGSNFTLKIRSTKLEDSAMYFCASSDPAGEGYYEQYFGPGTRLTVT.

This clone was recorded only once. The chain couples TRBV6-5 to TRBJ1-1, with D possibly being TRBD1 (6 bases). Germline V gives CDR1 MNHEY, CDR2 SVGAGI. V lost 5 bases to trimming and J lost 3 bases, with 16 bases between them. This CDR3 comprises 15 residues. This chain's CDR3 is CASSRWTESYTEAFF. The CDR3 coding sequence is TGTGCCAGCAGTAGGTGGACAGAAAGCTACACTGAAGCTTTCTTT.

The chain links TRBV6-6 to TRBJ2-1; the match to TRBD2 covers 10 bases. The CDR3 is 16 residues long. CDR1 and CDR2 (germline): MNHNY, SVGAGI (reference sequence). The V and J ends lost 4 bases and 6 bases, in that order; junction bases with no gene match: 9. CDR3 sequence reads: CASSSPTSGSGNEQFF. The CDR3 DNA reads TGTGCCAGCAGTTCCCCGACTAGCGGGTCCGGCAATGAGCAGTTCTTC.

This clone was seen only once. The CDR3: CASSSTAIPYGYTF. CDR3 DNA sequence: TGTGCCAGCAGCTCGACAGCTATTCCCTATGGCTACACCTTC. V is TRBV7-9 and J is TRBJ1-2; maybe TRBD1 (5 bases). The CDR3 loop spans 14 amino acids. V lost 4 bases to trimming and J lost 4 bases, with 13 bases between them. Germline assignment: CDR1 SEHNR and CDR2 FQNEAQ (reference sequence).

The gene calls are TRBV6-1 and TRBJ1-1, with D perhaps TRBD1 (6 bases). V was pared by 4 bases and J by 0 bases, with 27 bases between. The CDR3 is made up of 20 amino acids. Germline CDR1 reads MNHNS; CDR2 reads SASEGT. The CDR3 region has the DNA TGTGCCAGCAGTGCACCCTGGACAGTTCCGGACCGGGACCTGAACACTGAAGCTTTCTTT. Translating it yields CASSAPWTVPDRDLNTEAFF.

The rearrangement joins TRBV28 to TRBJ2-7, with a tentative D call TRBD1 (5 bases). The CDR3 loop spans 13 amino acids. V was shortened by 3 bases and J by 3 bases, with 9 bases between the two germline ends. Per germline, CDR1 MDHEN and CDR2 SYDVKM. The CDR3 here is CASSFGQIYEQYF. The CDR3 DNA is TGTGCCAGCAGTTTCGGACAAATCTACGAGCAGTACTTC. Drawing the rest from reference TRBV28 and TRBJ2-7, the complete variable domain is DVKVTQSSRYLVKRTGEKVFLECVQDMDHENMFWYRQDPGLGLRLIYFSYDVKMKEKGDIPEGYSVSREKKERFSLILESASTNQTSMYLCASSFGQIYEQYFGPGTRLTVT.

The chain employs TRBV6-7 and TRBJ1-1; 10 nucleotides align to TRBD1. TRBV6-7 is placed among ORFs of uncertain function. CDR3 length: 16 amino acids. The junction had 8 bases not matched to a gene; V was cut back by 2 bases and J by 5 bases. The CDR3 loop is CASSYPRDRGGTEAFF. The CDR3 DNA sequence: TGTGCCAGCAGTTACCCACGGGACAGGGGCGGGACTGAAGCTTTCTTT.

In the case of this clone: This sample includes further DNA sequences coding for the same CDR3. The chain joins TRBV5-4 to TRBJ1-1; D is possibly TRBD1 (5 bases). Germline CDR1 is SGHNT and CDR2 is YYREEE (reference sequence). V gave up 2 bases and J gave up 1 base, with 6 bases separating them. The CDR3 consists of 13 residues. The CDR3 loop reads CASSLDRNTEAFF. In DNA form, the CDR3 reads TGTGCCAGCAGCTTAGACAGGAACACTGAAGCTTTCTTT.

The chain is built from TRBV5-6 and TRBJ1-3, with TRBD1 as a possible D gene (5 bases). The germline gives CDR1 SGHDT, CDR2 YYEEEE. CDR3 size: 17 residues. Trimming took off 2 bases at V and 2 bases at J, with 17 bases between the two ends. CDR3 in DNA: TGTGCCAGCAGCTTCCGAACCTCAGGGATAACTGGAAACACCATATATTTT. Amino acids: CASSFRTSGITGNTIYF.

The CDR3 is CASSSGLAGVTGELFF. CDR3 DNA: TGTGCCAGCAGCTCTGGACTAGCGGGGGTAACCGGGGAGCTGTTTTTT. This rearrangement joins TRBV7-2 to TRBJ2-2, with 13 bases matching TRBD2. V dropped 4 bases and J dropped 5; count of bases not matched to a gene: 4. Looked up from germline, CDR1 is SGHTA and CDR2 is FQGNSA. The CDR3 is 16 residues long.

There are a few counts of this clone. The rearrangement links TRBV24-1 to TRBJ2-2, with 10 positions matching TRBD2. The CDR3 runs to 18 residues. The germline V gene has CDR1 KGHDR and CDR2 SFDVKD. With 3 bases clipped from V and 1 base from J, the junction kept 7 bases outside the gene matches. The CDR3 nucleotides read TGTGCCACCAGTGATGTCGGAGCGGGGGGGCTGAACACCGGGGAGCTGTTTTTT. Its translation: CATSDVGAGGLNTGELFF.

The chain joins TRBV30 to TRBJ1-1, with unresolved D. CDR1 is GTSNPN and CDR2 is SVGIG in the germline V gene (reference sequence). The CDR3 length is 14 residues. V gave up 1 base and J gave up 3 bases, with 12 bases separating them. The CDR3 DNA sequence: TGTGCCTGGAGTGCGTTTGTGGGAGACACTGAAGCTTTCTTT. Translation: CAWSAFVGDTEAFF. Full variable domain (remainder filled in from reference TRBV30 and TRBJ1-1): SQTIHQWPATLVQPVGSPLSLECTVEGTSNPNLYWYRQAAGRGLQLLFYSVGIGQISSEVPQNLSASRPQDRQFILSSKKLLLSDSGFYLCAWSAFVGDTEAFFGQGTRLTVV.

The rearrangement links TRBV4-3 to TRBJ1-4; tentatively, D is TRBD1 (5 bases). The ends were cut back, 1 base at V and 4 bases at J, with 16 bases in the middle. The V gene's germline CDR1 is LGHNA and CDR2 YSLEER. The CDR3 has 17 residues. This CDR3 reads CASSQVRQGKGNEKLFF. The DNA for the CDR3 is TGCGCCAGCAGCCAAGTGCGGCAGGGTAAGGGTAATGAAAAACTGTTTTTT.

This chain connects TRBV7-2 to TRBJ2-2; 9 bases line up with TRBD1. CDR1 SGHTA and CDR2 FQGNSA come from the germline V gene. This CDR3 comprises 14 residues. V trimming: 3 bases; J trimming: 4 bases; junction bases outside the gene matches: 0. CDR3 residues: CASSLGQGTGELFF. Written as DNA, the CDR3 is TGTGCCAGCAGCTTGGGACAGGGCACCGGGGAGCTGTTTTTT.

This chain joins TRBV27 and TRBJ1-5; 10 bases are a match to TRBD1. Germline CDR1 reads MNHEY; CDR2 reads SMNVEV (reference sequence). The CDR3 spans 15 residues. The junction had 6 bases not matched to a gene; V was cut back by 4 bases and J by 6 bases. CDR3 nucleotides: TGTGCCAGCAGTTCTGCCGGGACAGGGGTTCAGCCCCAGCATTTT. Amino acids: CASSSAGTGVQPQHF.

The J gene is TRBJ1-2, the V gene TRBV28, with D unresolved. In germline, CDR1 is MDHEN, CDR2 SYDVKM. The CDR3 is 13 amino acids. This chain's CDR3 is CVVLSKTNYGYTF. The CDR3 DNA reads TGTGTAGTCCTCTCGAAAACTAACTATGGCTACACCTTC.

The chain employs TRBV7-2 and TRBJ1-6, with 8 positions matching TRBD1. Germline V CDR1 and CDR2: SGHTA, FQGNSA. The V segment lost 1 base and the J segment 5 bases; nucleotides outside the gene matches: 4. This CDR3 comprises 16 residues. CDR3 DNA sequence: TGTGCCAGCAGCTTAGTCGGACAGGGCAATAATTCACCCCTCCACTTT. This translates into CASSLVGQGNNSPLHF.

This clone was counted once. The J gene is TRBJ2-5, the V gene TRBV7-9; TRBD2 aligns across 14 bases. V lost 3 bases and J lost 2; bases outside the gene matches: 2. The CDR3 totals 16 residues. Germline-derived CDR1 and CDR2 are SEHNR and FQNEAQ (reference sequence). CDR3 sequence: CASSLTSGGEQETQYF. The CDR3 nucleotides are TGTGCCAGCAGCTTGACTAGCGGGGGGGAGCAAGAGACCCAGTACTTC.

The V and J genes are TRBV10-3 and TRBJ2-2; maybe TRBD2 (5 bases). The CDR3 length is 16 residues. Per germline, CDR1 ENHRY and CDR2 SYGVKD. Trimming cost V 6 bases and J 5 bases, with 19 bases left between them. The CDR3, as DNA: TGTGCCATCAGCATTGAACCGGGTGGAGGAACCGGGGAGCTGTTTTTT. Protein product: CAISIEPGGGTGELFF.

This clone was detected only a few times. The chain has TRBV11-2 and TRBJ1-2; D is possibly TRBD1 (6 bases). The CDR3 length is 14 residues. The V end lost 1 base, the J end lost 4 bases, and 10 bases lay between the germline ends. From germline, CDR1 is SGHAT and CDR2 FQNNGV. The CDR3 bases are TGTGCCAGCAGCTTAGTCTCAGGGGTCTATGGCTACACCTTC. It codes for CASSLVSGVYGYTF.

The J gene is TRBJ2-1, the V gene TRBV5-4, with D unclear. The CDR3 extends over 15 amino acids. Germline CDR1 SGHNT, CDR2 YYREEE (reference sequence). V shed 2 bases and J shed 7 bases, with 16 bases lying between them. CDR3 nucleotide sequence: TGTGCCAGCAGCTTTCGGAGTGGAACGTATAATGAGCAGTTCTTC. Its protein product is CASSFRSGTYNEQFF.

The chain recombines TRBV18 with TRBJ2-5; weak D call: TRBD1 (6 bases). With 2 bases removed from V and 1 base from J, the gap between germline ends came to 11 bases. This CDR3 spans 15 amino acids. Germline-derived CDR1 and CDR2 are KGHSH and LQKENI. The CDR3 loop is CASSPGDRLQETQYF. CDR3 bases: TGTGCCAGCTCACCAGGAGACAGGCTCCAAGAGACCCAGTACTTC.

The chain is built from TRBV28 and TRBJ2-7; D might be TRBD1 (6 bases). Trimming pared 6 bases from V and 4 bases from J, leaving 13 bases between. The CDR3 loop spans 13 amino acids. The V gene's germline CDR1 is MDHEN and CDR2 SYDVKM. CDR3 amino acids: CASRSTGTYEQYF. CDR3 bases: TGTGCCAGCAGATCGACAGGAACTTACGAGCAGTACTTC.

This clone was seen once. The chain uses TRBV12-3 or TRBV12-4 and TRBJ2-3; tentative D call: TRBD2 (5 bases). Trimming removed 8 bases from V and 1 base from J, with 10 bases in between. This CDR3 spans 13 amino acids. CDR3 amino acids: CASQSSGTDTQYF. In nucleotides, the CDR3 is TGTGCCAGCCAGAGTAGCGGCACAGATACGCAGTATTTT.